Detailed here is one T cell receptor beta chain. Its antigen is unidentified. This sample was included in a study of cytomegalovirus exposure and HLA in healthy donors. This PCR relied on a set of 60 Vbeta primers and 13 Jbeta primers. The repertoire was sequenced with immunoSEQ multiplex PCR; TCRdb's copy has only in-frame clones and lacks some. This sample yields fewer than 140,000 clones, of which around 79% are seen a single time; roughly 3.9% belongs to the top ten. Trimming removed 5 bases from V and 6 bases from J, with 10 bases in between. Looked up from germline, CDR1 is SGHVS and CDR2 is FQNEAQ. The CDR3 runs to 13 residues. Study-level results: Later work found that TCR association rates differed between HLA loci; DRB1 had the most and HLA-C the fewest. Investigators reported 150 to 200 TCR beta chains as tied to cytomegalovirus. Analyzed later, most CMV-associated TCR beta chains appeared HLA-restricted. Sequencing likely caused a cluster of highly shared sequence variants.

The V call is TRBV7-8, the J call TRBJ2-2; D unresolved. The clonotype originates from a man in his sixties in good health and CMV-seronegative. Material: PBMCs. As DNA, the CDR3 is TGTGCCAGCAGCAACCCAGGTTCCGGGGAGCTGTTTTTT. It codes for CASSNPGSGELFF.